The source of this T cell receptor beta chain is a study of vaccination and CD4 T cells after COVID-19. At the level of the study: The convalescents comprised six males and four females, two of them Hispanic. Post-vaccine sample collection happened at a median of roughly 72 days after dose two, ranging 14 to 241. Whole-study results and caveats: In convalescent patients, 304 of 307 vaccine-specific clones were mono-reactive for SARS-CoV-2 spike.

Treatment reported: roughly 11-day PBMC culture with coronavirus spike peptide pools or control peptides (ViraFEST assay). One should note that the unexposed donor's CD4+ T cells were collected before the COVID-19 pandemic (2011-2018). After being plated at two million per well, PBMCs were cultured with about 9.1 IU/ml IL-2 and around 9.3 ug/ml peptide pools. Scientists ran DNA taken from cultured CD4+ T cells through the Oncomine TCR Beta short-read assay for sequencing. TCRdb passed the PCR reads through MiXCR, listing each CDR3 protein once. The sample records more than 1,500 distinct CDR3 sequences, under 80% being singletons. In the case of this clonotype: Its target is unknown.

This CDR3 has 14 residues. Trimming stripped 2 bases from V and 7 bases from J, with 13 bases between. CDR1 SGHTA and CDR2 FQGTGA come from the germline V gene. Sequenced material: CD4+ T cells from blood, cultured in vitro. This receptor was obtained from a human donor in good health. The chain uses TRBV7-3 and TRBJ2-3; D may be TRBD2 (6 bases). CDR3 in amino acids: CASSLGGGRNTQYF. The CDR3 DNA reads TGTGCCAGCAGCTTAGGCGGAGGGAGAAATACGCAGTATTTT.